The TCR beta chain described here comes from a study of blood T cell repertoires in COVID-19. Study in general: The cDNA or gDNA used as material had been derived from T cells, B-cell-depleted T cells, or PBMCs.

This CDR3 has 13 residues. The germline V and J ends were trimmed by 2 bases and 11 bases, with 15 bases remaining between them. Germline loops: CDR1 MDHEN, CDR2 SYDVKM. Produced via immunoSEQ multiplex PCR; TCRdb's table is partial and in-frame only. The sample consists of 250,000 to 300,000 clones, 80% to 95% of them appearing once. The sequence derives from a woman younger than 45 who had recovered from COVID-19. This chain links TRBV28 with TRBJ1-1, with D possibly matching TRBD1 (6 bases). Source material: PBMCs or T cells enriched from blood (not recorded which). CDR3 nucleotide sequence: TGTGCCAGCAGTTTAACACAGGGATTGGAGGCTTTCTTT. Translating it yields CASSLTQGLEAFF. Full variable domain (outside the CDR3, taken from reference TRBV28 and TRBJ1-1): DVKVTQSSRYLVKRTGEKVFLECVQDMDHENMFWYRQDPGLGLRLIYFSYDVKMKEKGDIPEGYSVSREKKERFSLILESASTNQTSMYLCASSLTQGLEAFFGQGTRLTVV.